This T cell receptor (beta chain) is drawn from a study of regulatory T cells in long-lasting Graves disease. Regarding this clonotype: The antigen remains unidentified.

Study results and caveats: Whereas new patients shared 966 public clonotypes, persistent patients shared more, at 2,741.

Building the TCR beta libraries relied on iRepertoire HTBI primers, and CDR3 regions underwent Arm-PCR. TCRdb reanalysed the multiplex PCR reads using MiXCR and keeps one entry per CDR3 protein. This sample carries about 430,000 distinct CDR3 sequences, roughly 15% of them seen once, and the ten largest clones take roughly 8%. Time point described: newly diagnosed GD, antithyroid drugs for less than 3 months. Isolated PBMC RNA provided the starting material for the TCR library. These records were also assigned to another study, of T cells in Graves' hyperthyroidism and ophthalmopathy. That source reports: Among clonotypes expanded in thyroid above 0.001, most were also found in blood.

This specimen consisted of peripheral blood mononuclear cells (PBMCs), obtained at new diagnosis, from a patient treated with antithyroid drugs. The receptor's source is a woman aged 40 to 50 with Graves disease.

The CDR3 loop is CAWRTKDRGPGEQFF. CDR3 sequence (DNA): TGTGCCTGGAGAACTAAGGACAGGGGGCCCGGTGAGCAGTTCTTC. The chain joins TRBV30 to TRBJ2-1, with 11 positions matching TRBD1. With 3 bases clipped from V and 9 bases from J, the junction kept 10 bases outside the gene matches. Germline CDR1 is GTSNPN and CDR2 is SVGIG (reference sequence). The CDR3 totals 15 residues. Using reference TRBV30 and TRBJ2-1 for the parts outside the CDR3, the full variable domain is SQTIHQWPATLVQPVGSPLSLECTVEGTSNPNLYWYRQAAGRGLQLLFYSVGIGQISSEVPQNLSASRPQDRQFILSSKKLLLSDSGFYLCAWRTKDRGPGEQFFGPGTRLTVL.